This T cell receptor beta chain was found in a study of shared clonotypes between healthy human individuals. At the level of the study: Donors consisted of a couple of women and a few men between 18 and 49.

After removal of 2 bases from V and 8 bases from J, the junction contained 12 bases not matched to a gene. The CDR3 spans 15 residues. Germline V gene sequence: CDR1 SGHKS, CDR2 YYEKEE (reference sequence). All donors were Caucasian adults living in Nashville, Tennessee. Deep-level settings were used for running the assay. TCRdb keeps only in-frame clones here, not all; method: immunoSEQ multiplex PCR. The table has 2 million to 2.5 million clones, 90% to 95% seen once. Sequencing was carried out using naive CD4+ T cells from PBMCs. The sample's subset: CD45RA+ positively selected. The chain recombines TRBV5-5 with TRBJ1-2, with TRBD1 identical over 7 bases. This clonotype was sampled from a man aged 18 to 35 in good health. Some clones in this sample may be carry-over from other donors' samples. The CDR3: CASSFGQAHFMGYTF. The DNA for the CDR3 is TGTGCCAGCAGCTTTGGACAGGCCCACTTTATGGGCTACACCTTC.